Listed below are T cell receptor beta chains from one sample, sequenced in a study of molecular identifiers for immune sequencing clone quantification. One entry per CDR3 protein results from TCRdb running MiXCR on the PCR reads. The data hold some 320,000 distinct CDR3 sequences, with roughly 23% observed a single time. The sequenced material came from naive CD8+ T cells from blood, with Jurkat cell RNA spiked in. These receptors came from a human donor in good health. Some libraries in this study had Jurkat cell RNA spiked in. Both conserved end residues are part of each CDR3. Fields, in order: D gene, J gene, clone size, V gene, CDR3 length, CDR3 protein, CDR3 DNA. The D gene is left open where the match is weak. A clone size is listed for some rows: how often the clone was seen (once, few, many), or a class if it is expanded.

-,TRBJ2-3,once,TRBV4-1,15,CASSQSRGNTDTQYF,TGCGCCAGCAGCCAATCCAGAGGAAACACAGATACGCAGTATTTT
TRBD2,TRBJ2-3,many,TRBV27,18,CASSPWGVAGDGTDTQYF,TGTGCCAGCAGTCCCTGGGGGGTAGCGGGGGATGGCACAGATACGCAGTATTTT
TRBD1,TRBJ2-7,-,TRBV20-1,14,CSARPPTGADEQYF,TGCAGTGCTAGGCCGCCGACAGGGGCGGACGAGCAGTACTTC
-,TRBJ1-4,many,TRBV6-5,14,CASSYSGRTKELFF,TGTGCCAGCAGTTACTCTGGCAGGACGAAAGAACTGTTTTTT
-,TRBJ2-5,many,TRBV7-6,14,CASSSPQDQETQYF,TGTGCCAGCAGCTCACCTCAAGACCAAGAGACCCAGTACTTC
TRBD2,TRBJ2-5,many,TRBV12-3/TRBV12-4,20,CASSLAPGTSGSVSGETQYF,TGTGCCAGCAGTTTAGCGCCGGGAACTAGCGGGAGTGTCAGTGGAGAGACCCAGTACTTC
-,TRBJ2-7,many,TRBV7-9,13,CASSLALGNEQYF,TGTGCCAGCAGCTTAGCTCTGGGGAACGAGCAGTACTTC
TRBD2,TRBJ2-3,few,TRBV12-3/TRBV12-4,16,CASSLVLAGEADTQYF,TGTGCCAGCAGTTTAGTGCTAGCGGGGGAGGCAGATACGCAGTATTTT
-,TRBJ2-5,many,TRBV29-1,18,CSVEDPQGIGQSTETQYF,TGCAGCGTTGAAGATCCTCAAGGGATAGGGCAAAGTACTGAGACCCAGTACTTC
-,TRBJ1-2,few,TRBV7-9,14,CASSLVLGGYGYTF,TGTGCCAGCAGCCTGGTTCTTGGGGGCTATGGCTACACCTTC
TRBD1,TRBJ2-1,-,TRBV27,15,CASSLTGGLGNEQFF,TGTGCCAGCAGTCTAACAGGGGGTTTGGGAAATGAGCAGTTCTTC
-,TRBJ1-5,-,TRBV12-3/TRBV12-4,13,CASSPTSNQPQHF,TGTGCCAGCAGTCCAACTAGCAATCAGCCCCAGCATTTT
-,TRBJ2-3,many,TRBV28,15,CASSLASVFTDTQYF,TGTGCCAGCAGTTTAGCTAGCGTATTCACAGATACGCAGTATTTT
TRBD1,TRBJ2-2,many,TRBV20-1,14,CSAKTGVYDGELFF,TGCAGTGCTAAGACAGGGGTCTATGACGGGGAGCTGTTTTTT
TRBD1,TRBJ2-7,many,TRBV28,12,CASSPDRDEQYF,TGTGCCAGCAGCCCCGACAGGGACGAGCAGTACTTC